Each of the 17 T cell receptor beta chains below was sequenced from the same sample in a study of T cell responses to AZD1222 COVID-19 vaccine. TCRdb's copy holds only in-frame clones and misses some; the assay was immunoSEQ multiplex PCR. The sample records about 150,000 clones, more than 85% being singletons. This material consisted of peripheral blood, taken on day 0 of AZD1222 vaccination. These receptors originate from an adult in good health.

The chain carries TRBV5-1 and TRBJ1-2; D uncertain. The CDR3 spans 13 residues. The germline gives CDR1 SGHRS, CDR2 YFSETQ. The ends were cut back, 0 bases at V and 8 bases at J, with 11 bases in the middle. The CDR3 DNA follows: TGCGCCAGCAGCTTGGCGGGCTACGGGGGCTACACCTTC. It codes for CASSLAGYGGYTF.

The rearrangement links TRBV28 to TRBJ1-4; no clear D. Germline lookup yields CDR1 MDHEN and CDR2 SYDVKM. The CDR3 is made up of 16 amino acids. Trimming cost V 1 base and J 4 bases, with 13 bases left between them. CDR3 sequence (DNA): TGTGCCAGCAGTTTATCGGGCGGGTCCTATAATGAAAAACTGTTTTTT. It translates to CASSLSGGSYNEKLFF.

The CDR3 DNA sequence: TGTGCCAGCAGCTCCTCCGGACAGTCTAACTATGGCTACACCTTC. This translates into CASSSSGQSNYGYTF. The chain recombines TRBV7-2 with TRBJ1-2; D possibly corresponds to TRBD1 (6 bases). V lost 4 bases, J lost 0 bases, and 12 bases lay in between. Looked up from germline, CDR1 is SGHTA and CDR2 is FQGNSA. This CDR3 has 15 residues.

V is TRBV15 and J is TRBJ1-1; D is uncertain. The CDR3 is 14 amino acids. The germline CDR1 and CDR2 sequences are LNHNV and YYDKDF (reference sequence). V was trimmed by 0 bases and J by 0 bases, leaving 5 bases between them. This CDR3 reads CATSRDAVNTEAFF. The CDR3 nucleotides are TGTGCCACCAGCAGAGACGCAGTGAACACTGAAGCTTTCTTT. Using reference TRBV15 and TRBJ1-1 for the parts outside the CDR3, the full variable domain is DAMVIQNPRYQVTQFGKPVTLSCSQTLNHNVMYWYQQKSSQAPKLLFHYYDKDFNNEADTPDNFQSRRPNTSFCFLDIRSPGLGDTAMYLCATSRDAVNTEAFFGQGTRLTVV.

The CDR3, as DNA: TGCGCCAGCAGCCTACAGGGGGCTGAAGAGACCCAGTACTTC. Its protein product is CASSLQGAEETQYF. The V and J genes are TRBV4-1 and TRBJ2-5; TRBD1 aligns across 9 bases. The CDR3 runs to 14 residues. The germline V gene encodes CDR1 MGHRA and CDR2 YSYEKL. Trimming at V came to 4 bases and at J to 3 bases, leaving 3 bases not matched to a gene.

The chain is built from TRBV4-3 and TRBJ1-3; 8 bases are shared with TRBD1. The ends lost 1 base at V and 1 base at J; junction bases unmatched: 6. Germline CDR1 and CDR2: LGHNA and YSLEER. This CDR3 is 17 amino acids long. CDR3 region: CASSQAPTGDSGNTIYF. In DNA form, the CDR3 reads TGCGCCAGCAGCCAAGCCCCGACAGGGGATTCTGGAAACACCATATATTTT.

This chain connects TRBV5-4 to TRBJ2-3, with D tentatively TRBD1 (7 bases). Germline values: CDR1 SGHNT, CDR2 YYREEE (reference sequence). Trimming took off 2 bases at V and 7 bases at J, with 20 bases between the two ends. The CDR3 runs 16 residues. CDR3 sequence: CASSLRSEGARYTQYF. CDR3 coding DNA: TGTGCCAGCAGCTTAAGGTCGGAGGGGGCTCGATATACGCAGTATTTT.

The genes are TRBV9 and TRBJ1-3, with D possibly TRBD1 on 5 matching bases. Germline assignment: CDR1 SGDLS and CDR2 YYNGEE. CDR3 length: 15 residues. Trimming stripped 3 bases from V and 4 bases from J, with 14 bases between. The CDR3 coding sequence is TGTGCCAGCAGCGAGCGAGGGGTGATAGGAAACACCATATATTTT. Translating gives CASSERGVIGNTIYF.

The chain combines TRBV5-8 with TRBJ2-3; D remains unclear. This CDR3 is built from 13 residues. V was shortened by 0 bases and J by 5 bases, with 7 bases between the two germline ends. Germline assignment: CDR1 SGHTS and CDR2 YDEGEE. CDR3 in amino acids: CASSLAFLDTQYF. The CDR3 DNA is TGTGCCAGCAGCTTGGCCTTTTTAGATACGCAGTATTTT.

The chain combines TRBV19 with TRBJ1-2, with D possibly matching TRBD1 (6 bases). Germline-derived CDR1 and CDR2 are LNHDA and SQIVND (reference sequence). Trimming took 4 bases from V and 4 from J, leaving 22 bases between them. The CDR3 is made up of 17 amino acids. The CDR3 loop reads CASSKQGAPRPPYGYTF. DNA for the CDR3: TGTGCCAGTAGTAAACAGGGAGCCCCTCGGCCGCCCTATGGCTACACCTTC.

The V and J genes are TRBV9 and TRBJ1-1; D possibly corresponds to TRBD1 (5 bases). The CDR3 runs 14 residues. The V gene's germline CDR1 is SGDLS and CDR2 YYNGEE. Trimming cost V 4 bases and J 1 base, with 11 bases left between them. In DNA, the CDR3 is TGTGCCAGCAGCCGACAGCCGCAGAACACTGAAGCTTTCTTT. Translating it yields CASSRQPQNTEAFF.

The chain carries TRBV27 and TRBJ2-1; D is possibly TRBD1 (6 bases). The CDR3 has 19 residues. In germline, CDR1 is MNHEY, CDR2 SMNVEV (reference sequence). V shed 6 bases and J shed 5 bases, with 29 bases lying between them. The CDR3 protein is CASSRTGFGSDIPHNEQFF. For the CDR3, the DNA is TGTGCCAGCAGCAGAACAGGGTTCGGATCCGACATCCCCCACAATGAGCAGTTCTTC.

The V call is TRBV6-5, the J call TRBJ1-6; D is possibly TRBD1 (6 bases). CDR3 length: 12 residues. The germline V gene has CDR1 MNHEY and CDR2 SVGAGI. Deletions cut 6 bases from V and 10 bases from J, with 10 bases between. The CDR3 region is CASSVGGSPLHF. Written as DNA, the CDR3 is TGTGCCAGCAGCGTAGGGGGGTCACCCCTCCACTTT.

This chain uses TRBV19 with TRBJ1-3; TRBD1 matches at 9 bases. The germline CDR1 and CDR2 sequences are LNHDA and SQIVND (reference sequence). The trim removed 6 bases at V and 2 bases at J, leaving 14 bases unmatched. The CDR3 is 18 amino acids. The CDR3 protein is CASSAGTGFLVAGNTIYF. CDR3 DNA: TGTGCCAGTAGCGCCGGGACAGGGTTCCTAGTGGCTGGAAACACCATATATTTT.

V usage is TRBV6-6 and J usage is TRBJ1-1; the D gene is possibly TRBD1 (5 bases). V was pared by 6 bases and J by 2 bases, with 16 bases between. The CDR3 runs to 15 residues. CDR1 MNHNY and CDR2 SVGAGI come from the germline V gene (reference sequence). The CDR3 DNA sequence: TGTGCCAGCAGAAGAGGGACGGAAATCAACACTGAAGCTTTCTTT. It codes for CASRRGTEINTEAFF.

The chain couples TRBV28 to TRBJ1-4, with TRBD1 matching 9 bases. With 5 bases clipped from V and 4 bases from J, the junction kept 5 bases outside the gene matches. CDR3 length: 15 residues. Germline values: CDR1 MDHEN, CDR2 SYDVKM. The CDR3 sequence: CASSTLTGGNEKLFF. CDR3 in DNA: TGTGCCAGCAGTACTTTGACAGGGGGTAATGAAAAACTGTTTTTT.

The V gene is TRBV2, the J gene TRBJ1-3; 9 nucleotides align to TRBD1. Germline loops: CDR1 SNHLY, CDR2 FYNNEI. This CDR3 is built from 14 residues. V shed 9 bases and J 3 bases; nucleotides not matched to a gene: 6. The CDR3 reads CARNRGLSGNTIYF. The CDR3 DNA reads TGTGCCAGGAACAGGGGGCTCAGTGGAAACACCATATATTTT.